The source of this T cell receptor (beta chain) is a study of shared T cell receptors in the human thymus. The repertoire was sequenced with immunoSEQ multiplex PCR; TCRdb's copy has only in-frame clones and lacks some. The top ten hold around 0.01% of the sample, which has some 760,000 clones, 70% to 90% seen once. CDR1 and CDR2 (germline): SGHRS, YFSETQ. V was clipped by 4 bases and J by 8 bases, with 15 bases between them. There are 13 residues in the CDR3. These data were also filed under a second study, of human thymus T cells. From that study: Corrective cardiac surgery supplied the resected thymus tissue. In thymic and blood repertoires alike, V and J usage looked biased.

The specimen sequenced was thymocytes. This clonotype was obtained from a girl under two years old with a congenital heart defect. The V and J genes are TRBV5-1 and TRBJ1-1; weak D call: TRBD1 (5 bases). The CDR3 loop is CASSPKGQVEAFF. CDR3 DNA sequence: TGCGCCAGCAGCCCAAAGGGGCAGGTGGAAGCTTTCTTT.